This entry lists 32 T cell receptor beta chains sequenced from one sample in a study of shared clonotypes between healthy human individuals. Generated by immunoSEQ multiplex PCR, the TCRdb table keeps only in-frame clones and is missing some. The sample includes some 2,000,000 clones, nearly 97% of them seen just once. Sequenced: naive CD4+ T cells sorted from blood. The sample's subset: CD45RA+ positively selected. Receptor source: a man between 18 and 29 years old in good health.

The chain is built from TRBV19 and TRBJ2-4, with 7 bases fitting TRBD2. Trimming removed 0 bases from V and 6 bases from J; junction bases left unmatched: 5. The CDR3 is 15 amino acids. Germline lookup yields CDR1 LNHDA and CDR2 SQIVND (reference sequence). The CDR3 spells CASSIDGTGGNIQYF. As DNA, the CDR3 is TGTGCCAGTAGTATAGATGGGACGGGGGGAAACATTCAGTACTTC.

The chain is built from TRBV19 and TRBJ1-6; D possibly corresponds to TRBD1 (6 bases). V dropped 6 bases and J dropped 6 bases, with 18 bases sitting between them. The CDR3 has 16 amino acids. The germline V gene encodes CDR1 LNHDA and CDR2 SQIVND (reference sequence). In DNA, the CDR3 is TGTGCCAGTAGCCCTCAAGGGGGGCAAGGTAATTCACCCCTCCACTTT. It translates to CASSPQGGQGNSPLHF.

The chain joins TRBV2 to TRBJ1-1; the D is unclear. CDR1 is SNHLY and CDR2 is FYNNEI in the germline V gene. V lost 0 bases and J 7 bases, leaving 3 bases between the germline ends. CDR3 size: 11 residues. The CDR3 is CASSEAIEAFF. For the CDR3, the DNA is TGTGCCAGCAGTGAAGCGATTGAAGCTTTCTTT.

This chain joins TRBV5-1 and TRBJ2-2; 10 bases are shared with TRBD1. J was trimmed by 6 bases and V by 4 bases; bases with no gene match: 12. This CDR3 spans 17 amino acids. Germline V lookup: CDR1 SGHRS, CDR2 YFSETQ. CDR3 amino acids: CASSLGSGTGVAGELFF. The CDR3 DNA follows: TGCGCCAGCAGCCTGGGGTCCGGGACAGGGGTCGCCGGGGAGCTGTTTTTT.

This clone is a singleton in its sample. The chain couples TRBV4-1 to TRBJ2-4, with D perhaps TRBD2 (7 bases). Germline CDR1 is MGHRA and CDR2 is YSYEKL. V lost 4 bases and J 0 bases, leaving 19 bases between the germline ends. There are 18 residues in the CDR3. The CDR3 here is CASSPGRTAGSAKNIQYF. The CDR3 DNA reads TGCGCCAGCAGCCCCGGCCGGACAGCGGGATCAGCCAAAAACATTCAGTACTTC.

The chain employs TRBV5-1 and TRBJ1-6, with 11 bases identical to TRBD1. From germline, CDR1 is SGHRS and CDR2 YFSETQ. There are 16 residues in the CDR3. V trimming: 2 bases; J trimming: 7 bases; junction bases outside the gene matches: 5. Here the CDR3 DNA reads TGCGCCAGCAGCTTCGGACAGGGGGCAAAAAATTCACCCCTCCACTTT. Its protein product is CASSFGQGAKNSPLHF.

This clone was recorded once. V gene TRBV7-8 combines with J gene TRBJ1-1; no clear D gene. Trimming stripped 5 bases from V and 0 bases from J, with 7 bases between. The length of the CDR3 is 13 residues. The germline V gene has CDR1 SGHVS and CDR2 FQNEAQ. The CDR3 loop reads CASSVDMNTEAFF. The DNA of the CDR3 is TGTGCCAGCAGCGTCGATATGAACACTGAAGCTTTCTTT.

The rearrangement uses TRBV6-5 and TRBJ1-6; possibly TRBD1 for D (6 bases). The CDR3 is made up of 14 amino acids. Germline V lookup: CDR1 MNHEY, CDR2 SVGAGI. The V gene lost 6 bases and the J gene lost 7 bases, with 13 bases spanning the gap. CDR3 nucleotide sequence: TGTGCCAGCAGAATTGGACAGAAGAATTCACCCCTCCACTTT. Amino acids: CASRIGQKNSPLHF.

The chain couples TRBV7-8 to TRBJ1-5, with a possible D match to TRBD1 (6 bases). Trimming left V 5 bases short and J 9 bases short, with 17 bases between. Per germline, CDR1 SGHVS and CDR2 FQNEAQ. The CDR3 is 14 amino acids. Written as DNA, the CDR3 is TGTGCCAGCAGCCGAGGGGGGCTTGCGGGGCCCCAGCATTTT. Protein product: CASSRGGLAGPQHF.

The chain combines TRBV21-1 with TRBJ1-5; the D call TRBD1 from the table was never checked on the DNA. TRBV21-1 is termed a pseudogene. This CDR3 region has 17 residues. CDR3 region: CASSNQSGQGINQPQHF. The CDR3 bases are TGTGCCAGCAGCAACCAATCGGGACAGGGGATCAATCAGCCCCAGCATTTT.

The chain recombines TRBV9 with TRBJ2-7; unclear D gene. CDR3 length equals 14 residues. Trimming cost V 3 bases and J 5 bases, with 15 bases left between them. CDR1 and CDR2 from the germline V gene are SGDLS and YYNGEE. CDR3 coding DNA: TGTGCCAGCAGCGGGTTTGGGGAAAATGACGAGCAGTACTTC. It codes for CASSGFGENDEQYF.

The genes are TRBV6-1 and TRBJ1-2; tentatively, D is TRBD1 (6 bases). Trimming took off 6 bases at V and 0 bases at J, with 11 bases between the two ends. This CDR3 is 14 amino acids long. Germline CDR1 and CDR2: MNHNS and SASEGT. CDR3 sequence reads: CASRKDRANYGYTF. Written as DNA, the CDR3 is TGTGCCAGCAGGAAGGACAGAGCTAACTATGGCTACACCTTC.

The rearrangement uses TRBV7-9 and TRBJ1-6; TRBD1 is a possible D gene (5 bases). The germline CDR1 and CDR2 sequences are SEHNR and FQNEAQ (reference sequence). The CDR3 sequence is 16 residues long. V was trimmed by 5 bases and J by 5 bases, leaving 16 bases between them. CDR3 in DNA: TGTGCCAGCAGCCCCCCGGGGCAAACTCATAATTCACCCCTCCACTTT. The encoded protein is CASSPPGQTHNSPLHF.

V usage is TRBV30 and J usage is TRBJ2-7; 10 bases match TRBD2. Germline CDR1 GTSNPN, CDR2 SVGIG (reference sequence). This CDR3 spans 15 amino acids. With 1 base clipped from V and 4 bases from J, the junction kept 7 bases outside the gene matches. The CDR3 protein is CAWSGGASGGYEQYF. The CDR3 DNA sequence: TGTGCCTGGAGTGGCGGGGCTAGCGGGGGTTACGAGCAGTACTTC.

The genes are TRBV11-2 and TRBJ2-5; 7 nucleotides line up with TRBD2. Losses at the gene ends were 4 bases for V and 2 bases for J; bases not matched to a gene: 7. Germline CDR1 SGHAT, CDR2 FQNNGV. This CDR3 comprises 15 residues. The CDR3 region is CASSSRGGGQETQYF. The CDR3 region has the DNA TGTGCCAGCAGCTCCCGTGGCGGGGGACAAGAGACCCAGTACTTC.

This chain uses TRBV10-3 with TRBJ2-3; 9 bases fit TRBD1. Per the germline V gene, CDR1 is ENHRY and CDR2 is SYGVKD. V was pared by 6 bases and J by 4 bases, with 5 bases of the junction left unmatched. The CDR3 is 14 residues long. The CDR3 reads CAISGTGRADTQYF. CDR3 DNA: TGTGCCATCAGCGGGACAGGGCGTGCAGATACGCAGTATTTT.

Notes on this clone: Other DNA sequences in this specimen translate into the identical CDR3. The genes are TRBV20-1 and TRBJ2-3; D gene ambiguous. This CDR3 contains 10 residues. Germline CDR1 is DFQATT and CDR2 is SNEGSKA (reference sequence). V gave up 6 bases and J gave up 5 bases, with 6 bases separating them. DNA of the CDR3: TGCAGTGCAACGGGAGATACGCAGTATTTT. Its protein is CSATGDTQYF.

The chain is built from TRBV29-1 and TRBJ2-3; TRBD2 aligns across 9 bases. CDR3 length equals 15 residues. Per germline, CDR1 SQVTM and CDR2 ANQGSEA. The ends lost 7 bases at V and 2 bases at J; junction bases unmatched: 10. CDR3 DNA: TGCAGCGCCTCGGGGACTAGCAGTCCCACAGATACGCAGTATTTT. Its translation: CSASGTSSPTDTQYF.

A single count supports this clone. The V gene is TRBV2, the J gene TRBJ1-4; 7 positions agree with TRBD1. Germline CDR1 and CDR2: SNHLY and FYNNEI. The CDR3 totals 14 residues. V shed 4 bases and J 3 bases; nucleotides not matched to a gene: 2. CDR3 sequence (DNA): TGTGCCAGCAGTGCCGGGACAGCTAATGAAAAACTGTTTTTT. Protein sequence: CASSAGTANEKLFF.

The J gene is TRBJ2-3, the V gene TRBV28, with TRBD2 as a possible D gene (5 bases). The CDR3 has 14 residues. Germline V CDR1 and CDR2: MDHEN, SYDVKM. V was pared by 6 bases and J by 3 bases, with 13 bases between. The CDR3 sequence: CASRRADLTDTQYF. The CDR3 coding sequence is TGTGCCAGCAGGCGGGCGGATTTGACAGATACGCAGTATTTT.

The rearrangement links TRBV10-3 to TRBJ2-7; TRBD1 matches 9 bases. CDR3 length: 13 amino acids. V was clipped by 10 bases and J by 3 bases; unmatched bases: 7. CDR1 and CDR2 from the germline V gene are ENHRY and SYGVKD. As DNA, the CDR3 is TGTGCCACCCGGGACAGGGCCGGCTACGAGCAGTACTTC. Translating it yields CATRDRAGYEQYF.

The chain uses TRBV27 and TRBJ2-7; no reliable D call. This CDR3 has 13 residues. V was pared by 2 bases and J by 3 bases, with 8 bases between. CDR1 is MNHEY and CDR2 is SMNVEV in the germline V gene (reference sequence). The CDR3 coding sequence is TGTGCCAGCAGTTTAAATGCGGACTACGAGCAGTACTTC. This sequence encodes CASSLNADYEQYF.

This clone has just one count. CDR3 bases: TGTGCCACCAGCAGGGGGGGACAGGAGAAGCAGTACTTC. Amino acids: CATSRGGQEKQYF. The V and J genes are TRBV15 and TRBJ2-7; 8 nucleotides match TRBD1. CDR3 size: 13 residues. Germline CDR1 and CDR2: LNHNV and YYDKDF (reference sequence). V dropped 3 bases and J dropped 8; count of bases not matched to a gene: 6.

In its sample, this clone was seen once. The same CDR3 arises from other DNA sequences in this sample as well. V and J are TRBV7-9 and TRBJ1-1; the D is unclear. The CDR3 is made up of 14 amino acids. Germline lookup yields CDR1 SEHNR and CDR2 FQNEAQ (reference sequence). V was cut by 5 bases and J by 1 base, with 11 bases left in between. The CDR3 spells CASSLEGGNTEAFF. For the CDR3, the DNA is TGTGCCAGCAGCCTTGAGGGAGGGAACACTGAAGCTTTCTTT.

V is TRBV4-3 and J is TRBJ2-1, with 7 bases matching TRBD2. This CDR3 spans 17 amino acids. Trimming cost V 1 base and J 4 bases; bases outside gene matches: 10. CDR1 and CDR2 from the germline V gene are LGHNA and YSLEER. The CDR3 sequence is CASSQGFASGAYNEQFF. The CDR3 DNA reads TGCGCCAGCAGCCAAGGCTTCGCTAGCGGAGCGTACAATGAGCAGTTCTTC.

The DNA of the CDR3 is TGTGCCAGCAGTGCCTACTCGACCCCGCTCAATTCACCCCTCCACTTT. This encodes CASSAYSTPLNSPLHF. The J gene is TRBJ1-6, the V gene TRBV6-1; D unclear. CDR3 length equals 16 residues. Per the germline V gene, CDR1 is MNHNS and CDR2 is SASEGT. With 4 bases removed from V and 7 bases from J, the gap between germline ends came to 17 bases.

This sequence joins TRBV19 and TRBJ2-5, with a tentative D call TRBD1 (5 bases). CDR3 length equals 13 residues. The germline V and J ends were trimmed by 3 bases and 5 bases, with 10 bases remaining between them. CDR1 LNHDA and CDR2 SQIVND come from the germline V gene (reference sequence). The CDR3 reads CASSIQGWETQYF. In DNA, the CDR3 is TGTGCCAGTAGTATTCAGGGATGGGAGACCCAGTACTTC.

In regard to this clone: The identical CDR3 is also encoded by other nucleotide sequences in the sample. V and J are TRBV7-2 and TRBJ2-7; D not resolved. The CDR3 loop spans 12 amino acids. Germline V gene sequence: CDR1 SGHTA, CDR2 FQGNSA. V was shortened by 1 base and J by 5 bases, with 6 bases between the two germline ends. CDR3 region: CASSLEVHEQYF. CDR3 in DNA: TGTGCCAGCAGCTTAGAGGTCCACGAGCAGTACTTC.

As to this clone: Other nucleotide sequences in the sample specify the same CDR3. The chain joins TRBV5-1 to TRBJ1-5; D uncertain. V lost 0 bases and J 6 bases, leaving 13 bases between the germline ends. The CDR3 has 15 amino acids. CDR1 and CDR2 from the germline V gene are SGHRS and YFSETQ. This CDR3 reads CASSLAAGLGQPQHF. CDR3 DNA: TGCGCCAGCAGCTTGGCCGCGGGGTTGGGTCAGCCCCAGCATTTT. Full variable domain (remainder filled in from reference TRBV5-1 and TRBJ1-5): KAGVTQTPRYLIKTRGQQVTLSCSPISGHRSVSWYQQTPGQGLQFLFEYFSETQRNKGNFPGRFSGRQFSNSRSEMNVSTLELGDSALYLCASSLAAGLGQPQHFGDGTRLSIL.

The CDR3 DNA is TGTGCCAGCAGCTTAGGGGGACAGGTACCGAAAGAGCAGTACTTC. Encoded protein: CASSLGGQVPKEQYF. The chain links TRBV7-6 to TRBJ2-7, with 8 nucleotides matching TRBD1. J gave up 7 bases and V 1 base, and 9 bases lay outside the gene matches. The germline V gene has CDR1 SGHVS and CDR2 FNYEAQ. This CDR3 is built from 15 residues. Filled out from reference TRBV7-6 and TRBJ2-7, the complete variable domain reads GAGVSQSPRYKVTKRGQDVALRCDPISGHVSLYWYRQALGQGPEFLTYFNYEAQQDKSGLPNDRFSAERPEGSISTLTIQRTEQRDSAMYRCASSLGGQVPKEQYFGPGTRLTVT.

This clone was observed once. The CDR3 nucleotides are TGTGCCAGCAGAGGACAGGGGTACGAGCAGTACTTC. Translated, it gives CASRGQGYEQYF. The rearrangement uses TRBV11-2 and TRBJ2-7; 9 positions agree with TRBD1. Losses at the gene ends were 6 bases for V and 4 bases for J; bases not matched to a gene: 1. CDR3 length: 12 amino acids. CDR1 is SGHAT, CDR2 FQNNGV, per germline. The complete variable domain, with remaining parts taken from reference TRBV11-2 and TRBJ2-7, reads EAGVAQSPRYKIIEKRQSVAFWCNPISGHATLYWYQQILGQGPKLLIQFQNNGVVDDSQLPKDRFSAERLKGVDSTLKIQPAKLEDSAVYLCASRGQGYEQYFGPGTRLTVT.

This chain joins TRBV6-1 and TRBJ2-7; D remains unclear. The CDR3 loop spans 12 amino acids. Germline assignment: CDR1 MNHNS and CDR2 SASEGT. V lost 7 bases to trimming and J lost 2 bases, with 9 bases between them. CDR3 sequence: CASMAGAYEQYF. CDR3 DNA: TGTGCCAGCATGGCCGGAGCCTACGAGCAGTACTTC.